This is a list of T cell receptor beta chains from one sample in a study of blood T cell repertoires in COVID-19. Measured with immunoSEQ multiplex PCR; TCRdb has only the in-frame clones, and not every one. The data contain a few hundred thousand clones, around 88% of them singletons. Sequenced sample: peripheral blood. All receptors derive from a woman aged 70 to 79 with COVID-19, enrolled during active disease. Both conserved end residues are part of each CDR3. A D gene is named only where the DNA matches it firmly. Clone size is not always given. Where it is, it says once, few, many or a class for expanded clones.

>TRBJ1-6|13|.|TRBV7-2|.
CASSLRWNSPLHF
TGTGCCAGCAGCTTGCGGTGGAATTCACCCCTCCACTTT
>TRBJ2-5|13|.|TRBV28|.
CASSLGGLVTQYF
TGTGCCAGCAGTTTAGGGGGGTTAGTGACCCAGTACTTC
>TRBJ1-3|14|.|TRBV3-1/TRBV3-2|.
CASSHPDRGNTIYF
TGTGCCAGCAGCCACCCCGACAGGGGAAACACCATATATTTT
>TRBJ1-3|15|TRBD1|TRBV19|.
CASSPGTGAGNTIYF
TGTGCCAGTAGCCCCGGGACAGGGGCTGGAAACACCATATATTTT
>TRBJ2-7|15|TRBD2|TRBV27|.
CASRARLAGTYEQYF
TGTGCCAGCAGGGCCCGACTAGCGGGAACGTACGAGCAGTACTTC
>TRBJ2-1|18|.|TRBV28|.
CASSLARLGTSSYNEQFF
TGTGCCAGCAGTTTGGCCCGTCTCGGGACTTCATCCTACAATGAGCAGTTCTTC
>TRBJ2-1|15|.|TRBV7-9|.
CASSLSYGSYNEQFF
TGTGCCAGCAGCTTGAGCTATGGCTCCTACAATGAGCAGTTCTTC
>TRBJ1-1|17|.|TRBV2|.
CASSGGVGLAWVTEAFF
TGTGCCAGCAGTGGGGGTGTAGGACTAGCGTGGGTCACTGAAGCTTTCTTT
>TRBJ2-6|14|TRBD1|TRBV7-9|.
CASSLRQGTNVLTF
TGTGCCAGCAGCCTAAGACAGGGTACCAACGTCCTGACTTTC
>TRBJ2-7|13|.|TRBV7-9|.
CASSRRSSGEQYF
TGTGCCAGCAGCAGGCGGAGTTCGGGGGAGCAGTACTTC
>TRBJ2-7|12|TRBD1|TRBV2|.
CASIRDSYEQYF
TGTGCCAGCATTCGGGACAGCTACGAGCAGTACTTC
>TRBJ2-2|20|TRBD1|TRBV2|.
CASSARTGTYTIANTGELFF
TGTGCCAGCAGCGCCCGGACAGGGACTTATACCATCGCGAACACCGGGGAGCTGTTTTTT
>TRBJ1-3|15|TRBD1|TRBV6-5|.
CASSRQGGAGNTIYF
TGTGCCAGCAGTCGACAGGGCGGCGCTGGAAACACCATATATTTT
>TRBJ1-1|15|.|TRBV4-3|once
CASSQGRGWSTEAFF
TGCGCCAGCAGCCAGGGACGGGGGTGGAGCACTGAAGCTTTCTTT
>TRBJ1-1|14|.|TRBV5-6|.
CASSLGFGGTEAFF
TGTGCCAGCAGCTTGGGGTTCGGGGGCACTGAAGCTTTCTTT
>TRBJ1-1|13|.|TRBV18|once
CASSPARDTEAFF
TGTGCCAGCTCACCCGCCAGGGACACTGAAGCTTTCTTT
>TRBJ1-4|12|.|TRBV18|once
CASSVRGEKLFF
TGTGCCAGCTCGGTACGGGGAGAAAAACTGTTTTTT
>TRBJ2-3|17|TRBD2|TRBV7-2|.
CASSSPRGAGVTDTQYF
TGTGCCAGCAGCTCCCCCAGGGGAGCGGGGGTCACAGATACGCAGTATTTT
>TRBJ1-1|13|.|TRBV19|.
CASSLDWNTEAFF
TGTGCCAGTAGTTTGGACTGGAACACTGAAGCTTTCTTT
>TRBJ1-2|12|.|TRBV2|.
CASSDPGDGYTF
TGTGCCAGCAGTGACCCGGGGGATGGCTACACCTTC
>TRBJ2-7|14|TRBD1|TRBV24-1|.
CATSAGQGSYEQYF
TGTGCCACCAGTGCCGGACAGGGGTCCTACGAGCAGTACTTC
>TRBJ1-5|13|.|TRBV2|.
CASMRQHNQPQHF
TGTGCCAGCATGAGACAGCACAATCAGCCCCAGCATTTT
>TRBJ1-5|13|.|TRBV5-6|.
CASSFSYNQPQHF
TGTGCCAGCAGCTTTTCTTACAATCAGCCCCAGCATTTT
>TRBJ1-4|17|.|TRBV30|.
CAWSTTPGAATNEKLFF
TGTGCCTGGAGTACCACCCCAGGGGCCGCAACTAATGAAAAACTGTTTTTT
>TRBJ1-2|16|.|TRBV19|.
CASSTVETGGDYGYTF
TGTGCCAGTAGTACCGTGGAGACGGGAGGGGACTATGGCTACACCTTC
>TRBJ1-2|13|.|TRBV12-3/TRBV12-4|.
CASSPYRVYGYTF
TGTGCCAGCAGTCCCTACAGGGTCTATGGCTACACCTTC
>TRBJ1-4|17|TRBD1|TRBV27|.
CASSFGDRDATNEKLFF
TGTGCCAGCAGTTTCGGGGACAGGGACGCAACTAATGAAAAACTGTTTTTT
>TRBJ1-6|15|.|TRBV5-1|.
CASSLGTRGDSPLHF
TGCGCCAGCAGCTTGGGAACTAGAGGCGATTCACCCCTCCACTTT
>TRBJ1-3|13|.|TRBV12-3/TRBV12-4|.
CASSSPGSNTIYF
TGTGCCAGCAGCTCTCCGGGATCAAACACCATATATTTT
>TRBJ2-2|13|.|TRBV30|.
CAWRRLHTGELFF
TGTGCCTGGAGAAGACTTCACACCGGGGAGCTGTTTTTT
>TRBJ1-5|15|.|TRBV6-5|.
CASKYIRGGNQPQHF
TGTGCCAGCAAATACATCAGGGGCGGCAATCAGCCCCAGCATTTT
>TRBJ2-7|15|TRBD1|TRBV18|.
CASSPRTGSEGEQYF
TGTGCCAGCTCACCAAGGACAGGGAGTGAAGGCGAGCAGTACTTC
>TRBJ1-5|15|TRBD1|TRBV6-5|.
CASSKTGDSNQPQHF
TGTGCCAGCAGCAAGACAGGGGATAGCAATCAGCCCCAGCATTTT
>TRBJ2-5|14|.|TRBV5-1|once
CASSLSGRQETQYF
TGCGCCAGCAGCTTGAGCGGCCGCCAAGAGACCCAGTACTTC
>TRBJ2-1|14|.|TRBV5-6|.
CASSLTDTYNEQFF
TGTGCCAGCAGCTTGACCGACACCTACAATGAGCAGTTCTTC
>TRBJ2-1|16|.|TRBV21-1|.
CASNPGDSGGANEQFF
TGTGCCAGCAACCCTGGCGATAGCGGGGGGGCCAATGAGCAGTTCTTC
>TRBJ2-1|15|.|TRBV5-1|once
CASSLGQSPLNEQFF
TGCGCCAGCAGCTTGGGACAGAGTCCGCTCAATGAGCAGTTCTTC
>TRBJ2-7|16|TRBD2|TRBV10-3|.
CAIMVASGGADYEQYF
TGTGCCATCATGGTGGCTAGCGGGGGGGCCGACTACGAGCAGTACTTC
>TRBJ1-1|15|TRBD1|TRBV11-3|once
CASSLGQGEGAEAFF
TGTGCCAGCAGCTTGGGACAGGGGGAGGGAGCTGAAGCTTTCTTT
>TRBJ1-6|13|.|TRBV2|.
CASRQNLNSPLHF
TGTGCCAGCAGACAGAACCTTAATTCACCCCTCCACTTT
>TRBJ2-1|16|TRBD2|TRBV7-2|.
CASSLAYSGGLNEQFF
TGTGCCAGCAGCTTAGCATATAGCGGGGGGCTCAATGAGCAGTTCTTC
>TRBJ2-2|17|TRBD2|TRBV4-1|once
CASSQELRGANTGELFF
TGCGCCAGCAGCCAAGAGTTGCGGGGGGCGAACACCGGGGAGCTGTTTTTT
>TRBJ1-2|14|.|TRBV7-9|.
CASSLGGGADGYTF
TGTGCCAGCAGCTTAGGAGGGGGGGCGGACGGCTACACCTTC
>TRBJ2-3|14|.|TRBV5-1|.
CASSPGTGTDTQYF
TGCGCCAGCAGCCCCGGGACTGGCACAGATACGCAGTATTTT
>TRBJ1-4|15|TRBD1|TRBV5-1|.
CASSEDRGVGEKLFF
TGCGCCAGCAGCGAGGACAGGGGAGTAGGTGAAAAACTGTTTTTT
>TRBJ1-2|12|.|TRBV10-3|.
CAIRSGGYGYTF
TGTGCCATCAGGTCGGGTGGCTATGGCTACACCTTC
>TRBJ2-6|17|.|TRBV5-1|.
CASSLGMTGSGANVLTF
TGCGCCAGCAGCTTGGGAATGACAGGCTCTGGGGCCAACGTCCTGACTTTC
>TRBJ2-2|14|TRBD1|TRBV3-1/TRBV3-2|.
CASSLQGVTGELFF
TGTGCCAGCAGCCTACAGGGGGTCACCGGGGAGCTGTTTTTT
>TRBJ2-2|15|.|TRBV11-2|.
CASSSRGEATGELFF
TGTGCCAGCAGCTCCCGCGGGGAGGCTACCGGGGAGCTGTTTTTT
>TRBJ2-7|17|TRBD2|TRBV7-2|.
CASSRQSGTSGVYEQYF
TGTGCCAGCAGCAGACAATCCGGGACTAGCGGGGTCTACGAGCAGTACTTC
>TRBJ1-2|14|.|TRBV18|few
CASSQEQGSYGYTF
TGTGCCAGCTCACAGGAACAGGGTTCATATGGCTACACCTTC
>TRBJ2-7|16|TRBD2|TRBV9|.
CASSVGNGGGTYEQYF
TGTGCCAGCAGCGTAGGGAACGGGGGGGGAACCTACGAGCAGTACTTC
>TRBJ1-6|18|.|TRBV6-1|few
CASSEIPVLGAFNSPLHF
TGTGCCAGCAGTGAAATCCCCGTTTTGGGGGCCTTTAATTCACCCCTCCACTTT
>TRBJ1-2|13|TRBD1|TRBV10-3|.
CAIRGGSGNGYTF
TGTGCCATCAGAGGGGGCTCGGGGAATGGCTACACCTTC
>TRBJ2-1|15|TRBD2|TRBV5-6|.
CASSWGLAGGNEQFF
TGTGCCAGCAGCTGGGGCCTAGCGGGGGGCAATGAGCAGTTCTTC
>TRBJ1-1|15|TRBD1|TRBV15|few
CATSRDDRANTEAFF
TGTGCCACCAGCAGAGATGACAGGGCGAACACTGAAGCTTTCTTT
>TRBJ1-1|12|.|TRBV18|.
CASCELNTEAFF
TGTGCCAGCTGCGAGTTGAACACTGAAGCTTTCTTT
>TRBJ1-1|14|.|TRBV4-1|.
CASSQDPGNKEAFF
TGCGCCAGCAGCCAAGATCCGGGAAACAAAGAAGCTTTCTTT
>TRBJ1-1|13|.|TRBV7-9|.
CASSETGFTEAFF
TGTGCCAGCAGCGAAACAGGTTTCACTGAAGCTTTCTTT